This T cell receptor beta chain emerged from a study of control samples from healthy donors and cancer patients. The CDR3 is 15 amino acids. Trimming pared 0 bases from V and 5 bases from J, leaving 12 bases between. Germline V gene data show CDR1 as LGHNA and CDR2 as YNFKEQ. By share, this clone counts as large (0.1 to 1%). Using immunoSEQ multiplex PCR, the repertoire was profiled, and TCRdb retains in-frame clones only, with some absent. This sample yields 4,500 to 6,500 clones, of which 70% to 90% are seen a single time; approximately 6.6% belongs to the top ten. This chain connects TRBV4-2 to TRBJ2-3; D is perhaps TRBD2 (6 bases). Sequenced input: formalin-fixed, paraffin-embedded tissue. The clonotype was recovered from a female donor with lung cancer. CDR3 in amino acids: CASSQDRGTVDTQYF. Here the CDR3 DNA reads TGTGCCAGCAGCCAAGATCGCGGGACGGTAGATACGCAGTATTTT.